The clone carrying this T cell receptor (beta chain) has only a few counts. Germline V gene sequence: CDR1 SGHAT, CDR2 FQNNGV. Trimming left V 2 bases short and J 4 bases short, with 11 bases between. The CDR3 is 15 residues long. The data were taken from a study of CD8+ T cells in alopecia areata. Study information: Severity was scored as percentage of affected scalp area in treated patients.

The treatment was: oral pan-JAK inhibitor, 5-10 mg twice daily. Punch biopsies of lesional scalp, plus peripheral blood, were taken from alopecia areata patients. Investigators isolated RNA and reverse transcribed it into cDNA to act as the sequencing template. Only in-frame clones appear in the TCRdb table, and some are missing; sequencing was by immunoSEQ multiplex PCR. The repertoire holds roughly 210,000 clones, with less than 50% as singletons. The receptor was isolated from a human donor with alopecia areata. The sequencing used CD4+ T cells sorted from blood, collected at approximately week 36, from a patient treated with tofacitinib. This rearrangement joins TRBV11-2 to TRBJ2-2; possibly TRBD1 for D (5 bases). The CDR3 nucleotides are TGTGCCAGCAGCTTAACCTGGGGCGGCACCGGGGAGCTGTTTTTT. This encodes CASSLTWGGTGELFF.